This T cell receptor beta chain was found in a study of radiotherapy plus CTLA-4 blockade in lung cancer. Study-level background: Among patients, approximately 17% showed objective responses, and approximately 31% had disease control.

To note about this clone: Its antigen is not known.

This table comes from immunoSEQ multiplex PCR, and its TCRdb copy is limited to in-frame clones, with some not included. The table lists about 97,000 clones, about 70% of them singletons. The V end lost 5 bases, the J end lost 0 bases, and 32 bases lay between the germline ends. Germline CDR1 is LNHDA and CDR2 is SQIVND (reference sequence). The CDR3 is made up of 22 amino acids. Chemo-refractory metastatic non-small-cell lung cancer patients received focal radiation with ipilimumab CTLA-4 blockade. Study results and limitations: An expansion of tumor-derived TCR clones occurred in blood after radiotherapy plus ipilimumab. Early shifts in blood T cell clones, with interferon-beta, reportedly predicted response best.

The receptor comes from a human donor with non-small cell lung cancer who had a partial response to radiotherapy plus ipilimumab. Some clones in this sample may be carry-over from other donors' samples. The chain has TRBV19 and TRBJ2-4; weak D call: TRBD2 (5 bases). Here the sequenced sample was peripheral blood, taken from a patient treated with radiotherapy plus ipilimumab. The DNA of the CDR3 is TGTGCCAGTAGTCCCCACCCGCCAACTAGGCGGGTCGTGACTCTAGCCAAAAACATTCAGTACTTC. It encodes CASSPHPPTRRVVTLAKNIQYF. Together with reference TRBV19 and TRBJ2-4, the CDR3 gives the full variable domain: DGGITQSPKYLFRKEGQNVTLSCEQNLNHDAMYWYRQDPGQGLRLIYYSQIVNDFQKGDIAEGYSVSREKKESFPLTVTSAQKNPTAFYLCASSPHPPTRRVVTLAKNIQYFGAGTRLSVL.